This is a list of T cell receptor beta chains from one sample in a study of Graves' ophthalmopathy and Graves' hyperthyroidism. TCRdb reanalysed the multiplex PCR reads using MiXCR and keeps one entry per CDR3 protein. The table shows some 750,000 distinct CDR3 sequences, with around 40% occurring only once. The sequenced sample consisted of peripheral blood. The receptor source for this set is an adult man with Graves' ophthalmopathy. CDR3s include the opening cysteine and the closing phenylalanine or tryptophan. Fields, in order: clone size, J gene, V gene, D gene, CDR3 protein, CDR3 DNA. A D gene is named only where the DNA matches it firmly. Rows may omit the clone size; those that give it use once, few, many or a size class.

abundance: .; j_gene: TRBJ2-6; v_gene: TRBV2; d_gene: .; CDR3aa: CASSLTSVGANVLTF; CDR3nt: TGTGCCAGCAGTTTGACCTCGGTGGGGGCCAACGTCCTGACTTTC
abundance: few; j_gene: TRBJ2-6; v_gene: TRBV10-2; d_gene: TRBD1; CDR3aa: CASRKPGQSSGANVLTF; CDR3nt: TGCGCCAGCAGGAAACCGGGACAGAGCTCTGGGGCCAACGTCCTGACTTTC
abundance: .; j_gene: TRBJ1-1; v_gene: TRBV29-1; d_gene: .; CDR3aa: CSQGNTEAFF; CDR3nt: TGCAGCCAAGGAAACACTGAAGCTTTCTTT
abundance: .; j_gene: TRBJ2-2; v_gene: TRBV20-1; d_gene: TRBD1; CDR3aa: CSAHPGTANTGELFF; CDR3nt: TGCAGTGCGCATCCCGGGACAGCGAACACCGGGGAGCTGTTTTTT
abundance: .; j_gene: TRBJ1-6; v_gene: TRBV20-1; d_gene: TRBD1; CDR3aa: CSAELTGGNSPLHF; CDR3nt: TGCAGTGCTGAATTAACAGGGGGCAATTCACCCCTCCACTTT
abundance: many; j_gene: TRBJ1-1; v_gene: TRBV7-2; d_gene: .; CDR3aa: CASSWDGGMNTEAFF; CDR3nt: TGTGCCAGCAGCTGGGACGGGGGGATGAACACTGAAGCTTTCTTT
abundance: .; j_gene: TRBJ2-7; v_gene: TRBV10-3; d_gene: .; CDR3aa: CAISGPGTHSYEQYF; CDR3nt: TGTGCCATCAGTGGCCCAGGGACGCACTCCTACGAGCAGTACTTC
abundance: .; j_gene: TRBJ1-4; v_gene: TRBV12-3/TRBV12-4; d_gene: .; CDR3aa: CASSLDGVATNEKLFF; CDR3nt: TGTGCCAGCAGTTTGGACGGAGTTGCAACTAATGAAAAACTGTTTTTT
abundance: many; j_gene: TRBJ2-2; v_gene: TRBV15; d_gene: TRBD1; CDR3aa: CATSSPYRDRDTGELFF; CDR3nt: TGTGCCACCAGCAGCCCTTACCGGGACAGGGACACCGGGGAGCTGTTTTTT
abundance: many; j_gene: TRBJ2-7; v_gene: TRBV7-9; d_gene: .; CDR3aa: CASSLMSQKGDEQYF; CDR3nt: TGTGCCAGCAGCTTAATGAGTCAGAAAGGAGACGAGCAGTACTTC
abundance: few; j_gene: TRBJ1-5; v_gene: TRBV2; d_gene: .; CDR3aa: CASSSTGRVGQPQHF; CDR3nt: TGTGCCAGCAGCTCCACGGGCAGGGTTGGTCAGCCCCAGCATTTT
abundance: .; j_gene: TRBJ2-7; v_gene: TRBV5-1; d_gene: TRBD2; CDR3aa: CASSSLPGLAGGPRYEQYF; CDR3nt: TGCGCCAGCAGCAGTTTACCGGGACTAGCGGGAGGGCCGAGGTACGAGCAGTACTTC
abundance: .; j_gene: TRBJ2-2; v_gene: TRBV10-1; d_gene: TRBD2; CDR3aa: CASSGTSGGGELFF; CDR3nt: TGCGCCAGCTCCGGGACTAGCGGCGGCGGGGAGCTGTTTTTT
abundance: .; j_gene: TRBJ1-2; v_gene: TRBV5-4; d_gene: .; CDR3aa: CASSVDGQNYGYTF; CDR3nt: TGTGCCAGCAGTGTGGACGGTCAGAACTATGGCTACACCTTC
abundance: .; j_gene: TRBJ2-2; v_gene: TRBV20-1; d_gene: .; CDR3aa: CSAYQDTGELFF; CDR3nt: TGCAGCGCATACCAAGACACCGGGGAGCTGTTTTTT
abundance: .; j_gene: TRBJ1-4; v_gene: TRBV10-3; d_gene: .; CDR3aa: CAIRTDRTSGEKLFF; CDR3nt: TGTGCCATCAGGACCGACAGAACCTCGGGTGAAAAACTGTTTTTT
abundance: .; j_gene: TRBJ2-7; v_gene: TRBV2; d_gene: TRBD2; CDR3aa: CASSHGLAGVVGEQYF; CDR3nt: TGTGCCAGCAGCCACGGACTAGCGGGAGTAGTGGGCGAGCAGTACTTC
abundance: .; j_gene: TRBJ2-7; v_gene: TRBV20-1; d_gene: .; CDR3aa: CSATPGRANEQYF; CDR3nt: TGCAGTGCTACTCCTGGGCGGGCTAACGAGCAGTACTTC
abundance: few; j_gene: TRBJ2-7; v_gene: TRBV7-2; d_gene: .; CDR3aa: CASSYVGREQYF; CDR3nt: TGTGCCAGCAGTTACGTAGGTCGGGAGCAGTACTTC
abundance: many; j_gene: TRBJ2-5; v_gene: TRBV29-1; d_gene: .; CDR3aa: CSVEQVETQYF; CDR3nt: TGCAGCGTTGAACAGGTTGAGACCCAGTACTTC
abundance: .; j_gene: TRBJ2-7; v_gene: TRBV7-2; d_gene: .; CDR3aa: CASSLAITGRSYEQYF; CDR3nt: TGTGCCAGCAGCTTAGCGATTACAGGGCGATCCTACGAGCAGTACTTC
abundance: .; j_gene: TRBJ1-1; v_gene: TRBV5-6; d_gene: .; CDR3aa: CASSLAGGAAFF; CDR3nt: TGTGCCAGCAGCTTGGCAGGCGGGGCAGCTTTCTTT
abundance: many; j_gene: TRBJ1-2; v_gene: TRBV19; d_gene: .; CDR3aa: CASRPARGYGYTF; CDR3nt: TGTGCCAGTAGGCCTGCTCGGGGATATGGCTACACCTTC
abundance: .; j_gene: TRBJ2-2; v_gene: TRBV7-9; d_gene: TRBD2; CDR3aa: CASSLTSGGMYTGELFF; CDR3nt: TGTGCCAGCAGCTTAACCAGCGGGGGGATGTACACCGGGGAGCTGTTTTTT
abundance: .; j_gene: TRBJ1-1; v_gene: TRBV9; d_gene: .; CDR3aa: CASSQGGLQGGTEAFF; CDR3nt: TGTGCCAGCAGCCAAGGAGGGTTACAGGGTGGCACTGAAGCTTTCTTT
abundance: .; j_gene: TRBJ1-4; v_gene: TRBV7-9; d_gene: .; CDR3aa: CASRTSGGARDEKLFF; CDR3nt: TGTGCCAGCAGGACTAGCGGGGGGGCTCGGGATGAAAAACTGTTTTTT